The present entry profiles one TCR beta chain with its context. What it recognizes is unknown. These data originate in a study of metastatic and nonmetastatic thyroid tumors. Study-level background: Both malignant and benign thyroid patients supplied peripheral blood and tumor or nodule tissue samples, across which the repertoires of these patients were then compared.

V shed 3 bases and J 3 bases; nucleotides not matched to a gene: 8. Germline CDR1 is SGHAT and CDR2 is FQNNGV. The CDR3 loop spans 15 amino acids. Authors' processing steps: The authors used CDR3 differences across clinicopathological groups to build a distant-metastasis classifier for papillary thyroid cancer. TCRdb reassembled clones from the PCR reads with MiXCR. In this record, the V and J calls reflect TCRdb's handling and not the investigators' own analysis. The data show around 16,000 clones, roughly 13% seen once. Treatment of any kind had been given to no patient before thyroid surgery. Overall study findings and caveats: According to reports, the diversity of TCR beta was significantly higher in malignant thyroid tumors than in benign nodules, and this held in both blood and tumor samples.

This clonotype originated in a female donor with papillary thyroid cancer or a benign thyroid nodule (not recorded which). Some clones in this sample may be carry-over from other donors' samples. The chain has TRBV11-2 and TRBJ2-7, with 7 bases that match TRBD1. Sequencing was done on a sample of blood. The chain's CDR3 is CASSFSPPGGYEQYF. CDR3 coding DNA: TGTGCCAGCAGCTTTTCCCCCCCAGGGGGCTACGAGCAGTACTTC.